Each of the 28 T cell receptor beta chains below was sequenced from the same sample in a study of siplizumab effects on memory and regulatory T cells. The repertoire was sequenced with immunoSEQ multiplex PCR; TCRdb's copy has only in-frame clones and lacks some. This repertoire shows about 110,000 clones, roughly 89% found once; its top ten account for approximately 1.3%. Sequencing was done on a sample of CD4+ T cells sorted from blood. The receptors stem from a human donor in good health.

The chain employs TRBV5-6 and TRBJ2-6; D unresolved. The CDR3 covers 14 residues. V shed 2 bases and J shed 3 bases, with 6 bases lying between them. Per the germline V gene, CDR1 is SGHDT and CDR2 is YYEEEE. The CDR3 region is CASSLDVGANVLTF. In nucleotides, the CDR3 is TGTGCCAGCAGCTTAGATGTTGGGGCCAACGTCCTGACTTTC.

The table lists this clone with a count of one. The chain joins TRBV18 to TRBJ2-1; D is unresolved. Germline V gives CDR1 KGHSH, CDR2 LQKENI. The germline V and J ends were trimmed by 3 bases and 2 bases, with 11 bases remaining between them. The CDR3 has 15 residues. CDR3 residues: CASSPPAYTYNEQFF. As DNA, the CDR3 is TGTGCCAGCTCACCCCCCGCCTACACCTACAATGAGCAGTTCTTC. Full variable domain (rest looked up from reference TRBV18 and TRBJ2-1): NAGVMQNPRHLVRRRGQEARLRCSPMKGHSHVYWYRQLPEEGLKFMVYLQKENIIDESGMPKERFSAEFPKEGPSILRIQQVVRGDSAAYFCASSPPAYTYNEQFFGPGTRLTVL.

The chain couples TRBV7-8 to TRBJ1-3; tentatively, D is TRBD1 (5 bases). Germline V gene data show CDR1 as SGHVS and CDR2 as FQNEAQ. The V gene lost 5 bases and the J gene lost 8 bases, with 19 bases spanning the gap. The CDR3 has 15 amino acids. CDR3 sequence: CASSTRTRDRDTIYF. The DNA for the CDR3 is TGTGCCAGCAGCACCCGGACGCGGGACCGGGACACCATATATTTT.

This clone was seen once. The chain links TRBV5-1 to TRBJ2-1; TRBD1 is a possible D gene (7 bases). Trimming shortened V by 3 bases and J by 8 bases, and 18 bases separated the two germline ends. CDR1 is SGHRS, CDR2 YFSETQ, per germline. The CDR3 has 15 residues. The CDR3 region has the DNA TGCGCCAGCAGCTGGGGGGACAGACGTCAGGATGAGCAGTTCTTC. Protein product: CASSWGDRRQDEQFF. Together with reference TRBV5-1 and TRBJ2-1, the CDR3 gives the full variable domain: KAGVTQTPRYLIKTRGQQVTLSCSPISGHRSVSWYQQTPGQGLQFLFEYFSETQRNKGNFPGRFSGRQFSNSRSEMNVSTLELGDSALYLCASSWGDRRQDEQFFGPGTRLTVL.

The rearrangement joins TRBV4-1 to TRBJ2-2; TRBD2 matches 7 bases. The V gene's germline CDR1 is MGHRA and CDR2 YSYEKL. There are 14 residues in the CDR3. V lost 3 bases and J lost 6; bases outside the gene matches: 4. CDR3 bases: TGCGCCAGCAGCCAGGGGGGGGACGCCGGGGAGCTGTTTTTT. It translates to CASSQGGDAGELFF.

The V and J genes are TRBV11-2 and TRBJ2-2; the D is unclear. Trimming cost V 0 bases and J 3 bases, with 8 bases left between them. The V gene's germline CDR1 is SGHAT and CDR2 FQNNGV. The CDR3 totals 15 residues. The CDR3 coding sequence is TGTGCCAGCAGCTTAGATCTGCGGTACACCGGGGAGCTGTTTTTT. It yields the protein CASSLDLRYTGELFF.

J is TRBJ2-1 and V is TRBV7-2; TRBD2 is a possible D gene (5 bases). The CDR3 is 11 amino acids. CDR1 and CDR2 (germline): SGHTA, FQGNSA. The germline V and J ends were trimmed by 1 base and 12 bases, with 7 bases remaining between them. The CDR3 loop reads CASSLGLAQFF. CDR3 bases: TGTGCCAGCAGCTTAGGGCTAGCGCAGTTCTTC. Full variable domain (outside the CDR3, taken from reference TRBV7-2 and TRBJ2-1): GAGVSQSPSNKVTEKGKDVELRCDPISGHTALYWYRQSLGQGLEFLIYFQGNSAPDKSGLPSDRFSAERTGGSVSTLTIQRTQQEDSAVYLCASSLGLAQFFGPGTRLTVL.

This clone has just one count. V and J are TRBV7-9 and TRBJ2-5, with TRBD1 identical over 10 bases. The CDR3 extends over 16 amino acids. V was clipped by 0 bases and J by 5 bases; unmatched bases: 6. The V gene's germline CDR1 is SEHNR and CDR2 FQNEAQ (reference sequence). The CDR3 DNA follows: TGTGCCAGCAGCTTAGCTGGACAGGGGGTGTGGGAGACCCAGTACTTC. This sequence encodes CASSLAGQGVWETQYF.

This CDR3 reads CAISERTRGYGYTF. Written as DNA, the CDR3 is TGTGCCATCAGTGAGCGAACCAGAGGGTATGGCTACACCTTC. The chain couples TRBV10-3 to TRBJ1-2; D not certain. The CDR3 contains 14 residues. Per the germline V gene, CDR1 is ENHRY and CDR2 is SYGVKD. With 2 bases removed from V and 5 bases from J, the gap between germline ends came to 12 bases.

The V call is TRBV19, the J call TRBJ2-6, with D perhaps TRBD1 (6 bases). Trimming took 3 bases from V and 0 from J, leaving 18 bases between them. The CDR3 extends over 19 amino acids. The germline V gene has CDR1 LNHDA and CDR2 SQIVND (reference sequence). The CDR3 spells CASSMLVGIGGSGANVLTF. CDR3 nucleotide sequence: TGTGCCAGTAGTATGTTGGTCGGGATAGGGGGCTCTGGGGCCAACGTCCTGACTTTC.

The chain employs TRBV6-1 and TRBJ1-1; D is possibly TRBD1 (5 bases). This CDR3 is 14 amino acids long. Germline V gene lookup returns CDR1 MNHNS and CDR2 SASEGT. Between the trimmed V and J ends, which lost 6 bases and 0 bases, there was a span of 11 bases. CDR3 amino acids: CASSLTDMNTEAFF. Written as DNA, the CDR3 is TGTGCCAGCAGCTTGACAGACATGAACACTGAAGCTTTCTTT.

The chain links TRBV11-2 to TRBJ1-2, with a weak D call TRBD1 (5 bases). The CDR3 is 11 amino acids. Germline values: CDR1 SGHAT, CDR2 FQNNGV. V shed 3 bases and J shed 8 bases, with 7 bases lying between them. CDR3 residues: CASSLGEGYTF. The CDR3 DNA sequence: TGTGCCAGCAGCTTGGGGGAGGGCTACACCTTC.

The J gene is TRBJ1-6, the V gene TRBV4-1; D is possibly TRBD1 (5 bases). Between the trimmed V and J ends, which lost 2 bases and 0 bases, there was a span of 11 bases. Germline CDR1 reads MGHRA; CDR2 reads YSYEKL. The CDR3 sequence is 17 residues long. CDR3 nucleotide sequence: TGCGCCAGCAGCCAACGGACACCTAGCTCCTATAATTCACCCCTCCACTTT. Translation gives CASSQRTPSSYNSPLHF.

This chain links TRBV25-1 with TRBJ2-5, with D uncertain. The germline gives CDR1 MGHDK, CDR2 SYGVNS. This CDR3 comprises 14 residues. Deletions cut 5 bases from V and 4 bases from J, with 14 bases between. CDR3 sequence (DNA): TGTGCCAGCAGTTTTTCCCGCCCTGCAGAGACCCAGTACTTC. Protein: CASSFSRPAETQYF.

The rearrangement joins TRBV15 to TRBJ2-1; D remains ambiguous. The CDR3 has 14 amino acids. Germline V lookup: CDR1 LNHNV, CDR2 YYDKDF (reference sequence). V was pared by 0 bases and J by 6 bases, with 9 bases between. Here the CDR3 reads CATSRDLTSNEQFF. CDR3 sequence (DNA): TGTGCCACCAGCAGAGATTTGACCAGCAATGAGCAGTTCTTC.

The DNA of the CDR3 is TGTGCCAGCAGGAGGGGAATCACTAATGAAAAACTGTTTTTT. Its protein product is CASRRGITNEKLFF. The V gene is TRBV6-5, the J gene TRBJ1-4, with D maybe TRBD1 (5 bases). CDR1 is MNHEY and CDR2 is SVGAGI in the germline V gene. Trimming cost V 6 bases and J 2 bases, with 10 bases left between them. CDR3 length: 14 residues.

The chain combines TRBV28 with TRBJ2-1, with D perhaps given as TRBD1 or TRBD2 (5 bases each). Germline V CDR1 and CDR2: MDHEN, SYDVKM. CDR3 length: 14 amino acids. The V end lost 3 bases, the J end lost 5 bases, and 11 bases lay between the germline ends. The CDR3 DNA reads as TGTGCCAGCAGTTTCCCCTGGGGGAACAATGAGCAGTTCTTC. Protein product: CASSFPWGNNEQFF. Supplemented by reference TRBV28 and TRBJ2-1, the full variable domain reads DVKVTQSSRYLVKRTGEKVFLECVQDMDHENMFWYRQDPGLGLRLIYFSYDVKMKEKGDIPEGYSVSREKKERFSLILESASTNQTSMYLCASSFPWGNNEQFFGPGTRLTVL.

The rearrangement uses TRBV6-6 and TRBJ2-7, with 7 bases fitting TRBD1. This CDR3 spans 15 amino acids. In germline, CDR1 is MNHNY, CDR2 SVGAGI (reference sequence). V gave up 2 bases and J gave up 2 bases; unmatched junction bases: 6. The CDR3 sequence: CASSYEGQAAYEQYF. DNA for the CDR3: TGTGCCAGCAGTTACGAAGGACAGGCGGCCTACGAGCAGTACTTC.

This rearrangement joins TRBV30 to TRBJ2-2; D is undetermined. CDR1 and CDR2 (germline): GTSNPN, SVGIG (reference sequence). The CDR3 loop spans 13 amino acids. Trimming left V 3 bases short and J 7 bases short, with 12 bases between. The CDR3 reads CAWSRNELGELFF. The CDR3 coding sequence is TGTGCCTGGAGCCGTAATGAACTCGGGGAGCTGTTTTTT.

The V gene is TRBV2, the J gene TRBJ2-2, with 8 nucleotides matching TRBD2. The CDR3 consists of 15 residues. Trimming cost V 8 bases and J 5 bases; bases outside gene matches: 10. CDR1 is SNHLY and CDR2 is FYNNEI in the germline V gene. CDR3 DNA sequence: TGTGCCAGCGGCATAGCGGGGATAGGTACCGGGGAGCTGTTTTTT. Its translation: CASGIAGIGTGELFF. Full variable domain (rest looked up from reference TRBV2 and TRBJ2-2): EPEVTQTPSHQVTQMGQEVILRCVPISNHLYFYWYRQILGQKVEFLVSFYNNEISEKSEIFDDQFSVERPDGSNFTLKIRSTKLEDSAMYFCASGIAGIGTGELFFGEGSRLTVL.

The rearrangement uses TRBV10-3 and TRBJ1-5; possibly TRBD1 for D (5 bases). The germline V gene has CDR1 ENHRY and CDR2 SYGVKD. This CDR3 has 15 amino acids. The V gene lost 3 bases and the J gene lost 2 bases, with 11 bases spanning the gap. The CDR3 loop reads CAISDGAFGNQPQHF. The CDR3 DNA follows: TGTGCCATCAGTGACGGGGCTTTCGGCAATCAGCCCCAGCATTTT.

This sequence joins TRBV10-1 and TRBJ2-6, with D hard to call. V lost 5 bases and J 5 bases, leaving 19 bases between the germline ends. From germline, CDR1 is WNHNN and CDR2 SYGVQD (reference sequence). CDR3 length: 17 amino acids. The CDR3 reads CASSSSNAQSRANVLTF. CDR3 DNA: TGCGCCAGCAGTAGTTCTAACGCACAAAGTCGGGCCAACGTCCTGACTTTC.

The chain has TRBV2 and TRBJ1-5, with D unclear. This CDR3 spans 14 amino acids. Germline loops: CDR1 SNHLY, CDR2 FYNNEI. The V and J ends lost 6 bases and 0 bases respectively, with 9 bases between them. The CDR3 DNA reads TGTGCCAGCAGGAAGGAGACTAGCAATCAGCCCCAGCATTTT. Its protein is CASRKETSNQPQHF.

The chain combines TRBV7-2 with TRBJ2-1; TRBD1 might be the D (6 bases). Germline V gives CDR1 SGHTA, CDR2 FQGNSA. V was cut by 0 bases and J by 4 bases, with 7 bases left in between. This CDR3 has 14 residues. The CDR3 loop is CASSLATGYNEQFF. The CDR3 DNA follows: TGTGCCAGCAGCTTAGCCACAGGGTACAATGAGCAGTTCTTC.

This clone was counted once. V gene TRBV5-1 combines with J gene TRBJ2-3, with D perhaps TRBD2 (5 bases). With 4 bases removed from V and 0 bases from J, the gap between germline ends came to 12 bases. CDR1 SGHRS and CDR2 YFSETQ come from the germline V gene. CDR3 length equals 15 residues. DNA of the CDR3: TGCGCCAGCAGCGAGGGCTGGGGTAGCACAGATACGCAGTATTTT. Protein: CASSEGWGSTDTQYF.

The V and J genes are TRBV7-2 and TRBJ2-5; tentatively, D is TRBD2 (5 bases). Per germline, CDR1 SGHTA and CDR2 FQGNSA. Trimming removed 1 base at V and 2 bases at J, with 11 bases between. This CDR3 is 15 amino acids long. DNA of the CDR3: TGTGCCAGCAGCTTAGTTGCCCCGGGGCAAGAGACCCAGTACTTC. Translated: CASSLVAPGQETQYF.

The chain employs TRBV5-1 and TRBJ2-5; D gene unclear. CDR3 length: 15 residues. Germline V gene lookup returns CDR1 SGHRS and CDR2 YFSETQ. V was trimmed by 0 bases and J by 2 bases, leaving 11 bases between them. The DNA for the CDR3 is TGCGCCAGCAGCTTGGTACCCGGGTCTCAAGAGACCCAGTACTTC. Its protein is CASSLVPGSQETQYF.

The chain is built from TRBV28 and TRBJ1-5; unclear D gene. V gave up 6 bases and J gave up 4 bases, with 7 bases separating them. CDR1 is MDHEN and CDR2 is SYDVKM in the germline V gene. The CDR3 is 12 amino acids. Here the CDR3 reads CASRPPNQPQHF. The CDR3 DNA follows: TGTGCCAGCAGGCCCCCTAATCAGCCCCAGCATTTT.